The 14 T cell receptor beta chains below all came from one sample that was sequenced in a study of T cells in Graves' hyperthyroidism and ophthalmopathy. The TCR beta CDR3 regions underwent amplification using RNA transcripts as the source. Researchers ran a first-round RT-PCR on the TCR CDR3 using the HTBI primer set. MiXCR was run by TCRdb on the multiplex PCR reads, yielding one entry per CDR3 protein. The data hold approximately 690,000 distinct CDR3 sequences, with about 14% observed a single time. Source material: blood. The receptors were sampled from a woman between 45 and 65 years old with Graves' ophthalmopathy.

This clonotype appeared many times. The chain joins TRBV29-1 to TRBJ2-1, with 11 bases fitting TRBD2. J gave up 5 bases and V 3 bases, and 6 bases lay outside the gene matches. This CDR3 comprises 15 residues. CDR1 is SQVTM and CDR2 is ANQGSEA in the germline V gene. CDR3 nucleotide sequence: TGCAGCGTTGATGGGACTAGCGGATTTAACAATGAGCAGTTCTTC. This gives the protein CSVDGTSGFNNEQFF.

DNA of the CDR3: TGTGCTAGTGGGTTCATACTAGCGGGAGTCTATGAGCAGTTCTTC. This encodes CASGFILAGVYEQFF. The rearrangement uses TRBV12-5 and TRBJ2-1; 11 positions agree with TRBD2. Germline V CDR1 and CDR2: LGHNT, FRNRAP. This CDR3 is 15 amino acids long. The V and J ends lost 6 bases and 8 bases, in that order; junction bases with no gene match: 9.

This clonotype has a count of ten or more. The V gene is TRBV5-6, the J gene TRBJ2-4; 7 bases fit TRBD1. CDR3 length equals 15 residues. The junction had 2 bases not matched to a gene; V was cut back by 0 bases and J by 2 bases. Germline assignment: CDR1 SGHDT and CDR2 YYEEEE. This CDR3 reads CASSLGRGTKNIQYF. The CDR3 DNA is TGTGCCAGCAGCTTGGGCAGGGGGACCAAAAACATTCAGTACTTC.

This clonotype has a count of ten or more. The chain joins TRBV10-3 to TRBJ2-7; possibly TRBD1 or TRBD2 for D (5 bases each). With 3 bases removed from V and 4 bases from J, the gap between germline ends came to 13 bases. Germline values: CDR1 ENHRY, CDR2 SYGVKD. This CDR3 is built from 14 residues. Here the CDR3 DNA reads TGTGCCATCAGTGATTATCAGGGAGCTTACGAGCAGTACTTC. This gives the protein CAISDYQGAYEQYF.

This clonotype was detected ten times or more. The V gene is TRBV5-1, the J gene TRBJ2-2, with D tentatively TRBD1 (5 bases). V shed 1 base and J shed 3 bases, with 7 bases lying between them. CDR1 is SGHRS and CDR2 is YFSETQ in the germline V gene. CDR3 length: 14 amino acids. The CDR3 coding sequence is TGCGCCAGCAGCTTGCAGGGTTACACCGGGGAGCTGTTTTTT. Its protein product is CASSLQGYTGELFF. The full variable domain, in which reference TRBV5-1 and TRBJ2-2 provide the parts outside the CDR3, is KAGVTQTPRYLIKTRGQQVTLSCSPISGHRSVSWYQQTPGQGLQFLFEYFSETQRNKGNFPGRFSGRQFSNSRSEMNVSTLELGDSALYLCASSLQGYTGELFFGEGSRLTVL.

This clonotype was detected many times. The rearrangement joins TRBV5-6 to TRBJ2-1; D gene uncertain. V dropped 4 bases and J dropped 9 bases, with 14 bases sitting between them. The CDR3 length is 13 residues. Per the germline V gene, CDR1 is SGHDT and CDR2 is YYEEEE. The CDR3 DNA is TGTGCCAGCAGCCTCGGACGGTCGGGTGAGCAGTTCTTC. Translated: CASSLGRSGEQFF.

This clonotype was counted between two and nine times. The chain uses TRBV14 and TRBJ1-2; tentatively, D is TRBD1 (5 bases). Germline-derived CDR1 and CDR2 are SGHDN and FVKESK. The CDR3 consists of 15 residues. Trimming removed 0 bases at V and 5 bases at J, with 13 bases between. The CDR3 reads CASSQDMGVNYGYTF. DNA of the CDR3: TGTGCCAGCAGCCAAGATATGGGGGTGAATTATGGCTACACCTTC.

This clonotype came up many times. DNA of the CDR3: TGTGCCAGCAGTGAACGGGGGGGCACCGAGTACTTC. Protein sequence: CASSERGGTEYF. The V and J genes are TRBV12-3 or TRBV12-4 and TRBJ2-5; 8 nucleotides align to TRBD2. This CDR3 spans 12 amino acids. The ends lost 5 bases at V and 12 bases at J; junction bases unmatched: 8.

This clonotype was observed a few times. The V call is TRBV28, the J call TRBJ2-7, with D possibly TRBD1 on 6 matching bases. This CDR3 is 12 amino acids long. Germline V lookup: CDR1 MDHEN, CDR2 SYDVKM. V lost 8 bases, J lost 0 bases, and 8 bases lay in between. For the CDR3, the DNA is TGTGCCAGCGGACAGTCCTCCTACGAGCAGTACTTC. Residues: CASGQSSYEQYF.

This chain uses TRBV6-5 with TRBJ2-4; D not certain. With 4 bases removed from V and 1 base from J, the gap between germline ends came to 11 bases. The CDR3 is made up of 15 amino acids. The V gene's germline CDR1 is MNHEY and CDR2 SVGAGI. The CDR3: CASSSDTQAKNIQYF. The CDR3 DNA is TGTGCCAGCAGTTCAGACACTCAGGCCAAAAACATTCAGTACTTC.

This clonotype has a count of ten or more. The chain has TRBV20-1 and TRBJ2-3, with unresolved D. This CDR3 has 13 amino acids. Germline V gives CDR1 DFQATT, CDR2 SNEGSKA (reference sequence). The V and J ends lost 3 bases and 0 bases respectively, with 7 bases between them. The CDR3 spells CSASLTSTDTQYF. The CDR3 DNA reads TGCAGTGCTAGCCTAACCAGCACAGATACGCAGTATTTT.

There are many counts of this clonotype. This chain links TRBV7-2 with TRBJ2-5; 12 nucleotides match TRBD2. After removal of 5 bases from V and 4 bases from J, the junction contained 14 bases not matched to a gene. From germline, CDR1 is SGHTA and CDR2 FQGNSA. This CDR3 region has 18 residues. The CDR3 DNA is TGTGCCAGCAGCCGAAAGCTAGCGGGAGGGCCAGGTCCAGAGACCCAGTACTTC. Its protein product is CASSRKLAGGPGPETQYF.

On this clonotype itself: Possible read error: a much larger clone is one base away. J is TRBJ1-5 and V is TRBV20-1, with a possible D match to TRBD1 (6 bases). Trimming shortened V by 2 bases and J by 1 base, and 12 bases separated the two germline ends. Germline CDR1 DFQATT, CDR2 SNEGSKA (reference sequence). This CDR3 has 15 amino acids. For the CDR3, the DNA is TGCAGTGCTAGAAGGGGGAGAGCGAGCAATCAGCCCCAGCATTTT. Protein: CSARRGRASNQPQHF.

This clonotype was seen many times. The chain uses TRBV20-1 and TRBJ2-7; 11 nucleotides agree with TRBD2. Germline values: CDR1 DFQATT, CDR2 SNEGSKA (reference sequence). The CDR3 length is 14 residues. Losses at the gene ends were 5 bases for V and 6 bases for J; bases not matched to a gene: 9. CDR3 residues: CSAGTLAGGGEQYF. As DNA, the CDR3 is TGCAGTGCTGGAACCCTAGCGGGAGGTGGCGAGCAGTACTTC.